The T cell receptor beta chain described here comes from a study of PD-L1 blockade in urothelial cancer (TCRdb year 2017). Describing the broader study: Every patient began therapy in 2014 and was given atezolizumab 1,200 mg intravenously every 3 weeks. Twenty-five of 29 patients were males with bladder-origin urothelial cancer, and about 60% of the 29 reported a prior smoking history. An ECOG performance status of 0 or 1 was recorded for the patients, and 0 to 3 prior chemotherapy regimens had been received by the patients. Blood samples were analyzed at 3 weeks after treatment start (second dose) and at 6 weeks after treatment start. Blood samples gave a median of about 140,000 T cells and 77,000 or so unique TCRs, with a median clonality of approximately 0.08. The study, an exploratory multi-omic analysis, examined somatic, immune and clinical correlates of response to PD-L1 blockade with atezolizumab in urothelial cancer. TCR sequencing covered pretreatment tumor samples and matched, serially collected peripheral blood taken before and after atezolizumab treatment. Progression-free survival longer than 6 months counted as durable clinical benefit, and TCR features were additionally tested against both progression-free and overall survival. Whole exome sequencing and RNA sequencing of pretreatment tumors were performed alongside TCR sequencing in the same patients. Several patients achieved durable clinical benefit and about 19 did not. Pretreatment blood TCR-seq was available for twenty-nine patients, at least one posttreatment blood collection was obtained for about 25 patients, and tumor TCR-seq was available for about 25 patients. The investigation overall reported the following: Improved progression-free and overall survival was found to be associated with pretreatment peripheral blood TCR clonality below the median. At 3 weeks after the start of treatment, tumor-associated TCR clones in peripheral blood had expanded more in patients with durable benefit (n of about 20, p = 0.022). Small sample size (n ≈ 29) and many exploratory analyses mean the results are intended to be hypothesis-generating.

What this sample's time point label stands for: pretreatment peripheral blood. A cohort of 25 to 30 patients with locally advanced or metastatic urothelial carcinoma, treated at Memorial Sloan Kettering on a trial protocol, was included. Peripheral blood mononuclear cells were collected pretreatment and during treatment, at between 1 and 8 total time points per patient. The Qiagen DNeasy Blood extraction kit was used to purify genomic DNA from total PBMCs and tumor samples. PBMCs were collected pretreatment and during treatment, and were isolated and stored as previously described. Comments on this clone: Its cognate antigen has yet to be identified. No per-base quality is available; no much larger clone lies one base away.

The CDR3, cysteine through phenylalanine, is 16 amino acids long. The retained sequence is limited to the CDR3, 48 bases, with the frame set at the first base. Trimming takes 1 base off V and 5 bases off J; junction bases not matched to a gene: 9. From the germline V gene, CDR1 is SGHNT and CDR2 is YENEEA. Synthetic TCR analog templates were spiked into each PCR to estimate absolute template abundance from read counts. TCRbeta CDR3 regions were amplified from genomic DNA with bias-controlled V and J gene primers using the immunoSEQ assay. Sequencing of rearranged TCRbeta segments was done at approximately 20X coverage. Turning to the authors' computational methods: Clustering was used to correct sequencing errors, and CDR3s were annotated against IMGT so that V, D and J genes could be assigned. Only productive TCRbeta rearrangements were used in downstream analyses, excluding out-of-frame or stop-codon sequences. Clonality was computed as one minus Shannon entropy normalized by the log of the number of unique productive sequences. Fisher's exact test with Benjamini-Hochberg correction, using a cutoff of adjusted p below 0.01, was how clones that differed between time points or between blood and tumor were identified. Imported from immuneACCESS, the table was reduced by TCRdb to in-frame sequences with V and J called. These copies leave out some clones; in studies compared against another copy, an unresolved V gene accounts for under half, and the cause of the remainder is not known. V, J and clone size are those of that table, while D and trimming were read from the DNA. Counted in this sample were tens of thousands of clones; approximately 87% of them appeared once. Approximately 14% of the sample is in the top ten clones.

The origin of this receptor is a man aged 55 to 70 with urothelial cancer. This specimen consisted of PBMCs, obtained around atezolizumab (anti-PD-L1) treatment. The chain is assembled from TRBV11-3 and TRBJ2-3, with 7 bases matching TRBD2. The CDR3 loop reads CASSLGRRERQDTQYF. DNA sequence: TGTGCCAGCAGCTTAGGGCGGCGGGAGCGGCAAGATACGCAGTATTTT.